Sequencing of this TCR beta chain was carried out in a study of low-dose radiotherapy and immunotherapy resistance in tumors. Study at large: A total of 6.5 Gy was given to Cohort 1 as 0.5 Gy per fraction every 2 weeks.

In its sample, this clonotype was seen many times. Trimming took off 3 bases at V and 2 bases at J, with 13 bases between the two ends. Germline V gene lookup returns CDR1 SNHLY and CDR2 FYNNEI. This CDR3 spans 15 amino acids. Both TCRalpha and TCRbeta chains were reverse transcribed with V-gene-specific primers. TCRs underwent 15 to 20 PCR cycles of amplification with a constant-region primer and V-primer adapter. TCRdb reprocessed the reads with MiXCR, giving one entry per CDR3 protein. Seen here are tens of thousands of distinct CDR3 sequences, about 28% observed once, and the top ten hold roughly 4%. Time point specified: before trial treatment. Treatment combined nivolumab, ipilimumab, aspirin, low-dose cyclophosphamide and low-dose radiotherapy in a dose-escalation trial. Eligibility was restricted to patients presenting with advanced solid tumors that lacked tumor-infiltrating lymphocytes.

The chain uses TRBV2 and TRBJ1-2; D possibly corresponds to TRBD1 (6 bases). The sequence came from a male donor with gallbladder cancer. The sample was PBMCs, taken before treatment. The DNA of the CDR3 is TGTGCCAGCAGTGAGTTGCAGGGGACCAACTATGGCTACACCTTC. Protein product: CASSELQGTNYGYTF.